This T cell receptor (beta chain) is from a study of blood T cell repertoires in COVID-19. About the research overall: Researchers got acute and convalescent COVID-19 samples from the United States, Italy and Spain. Sources were T cells, B-cell-depleted T cells, or PBMCs; the material itself was cDNA or gDNA.

V lost 7 bases, J lost 6 bases, and 5 bases stayed unmatched. Germline V lookup: CDR1 LNHNV, CDR2 YYDKDF (reference sequence). This CDR3 is built from 12 residues. This table comes from immunoSEQ multiplex PCR, and its TCRdb copy is limited to in-frame clones, with some not included. Among roughly 270,000 clones, around 85% were seen once, and the ten largest hold 5.1%. The sequenced material came from peripheral blood. This receptor was identified in a man in his forties or fifties with active or convalescent COVID-19. The J gene is TRBJ1-1, the V gene TRBV15; the match to TRBD1 covers 7 bases. CDR3 loop: CATTRQGSEAFF. The CDR3, as DNA: TGTGCCACCACCCGACAGGGTTCTGAAGCTTTCTTT.